One sample yielded the 8 T cell receptor beta chains listed below, sequenced in a study of Graves' ophthalmopathy and Graves' hyperthyroidism. For repertoire sequencing, the TCR beta CDR3 regions were amplified from RNA transcripts. In the first round, RT-PCR was carried out with HTBI primers, and a multiplex PCR formed the second round. One entry per CDR3 protein, called by TCRdb with MiXCR from the multiplex PCR reads. The sample records more than 1,000,000 distinct CDR3 sequences, 35% to 45% being singletons. The specimen sequenced was peripheral blood or thyroid tissue (not recorded which). These receptors all come from an adult man with Graves' hyperthyroidism.

This clonotype was detected only once. This chain connects TRBV5-1 to TRBJ1-5; D gene ambiguous. The V and J ends lost 4 bases and 7 bases respectively, with 15 bases between them. The CDR3 extends over 14 amino acids. Germline CDR1 and CDR2: SGHRS and YFSETQ. The CDR3 reads CASSTRPGRQPQHF. As DNA, the CDR3 is TGCGCCAGCAGCACCCGTCCCGGCAGACAGCCCCAGCATTTT.

The chain couples TRBV5-4 to TRBJ2-7, with TRBD1 matching 9 bases. With 4 bases clipped from V and 4 bases from J, the junction kept 9 bases outside the gene matches. The CDR3 runs 15 residues. The germline V gene encodes CDR1 SGHNT and CDR2 YYREEE (reference sequence). CDR3 DNA: TGTGCCAGCAGCGGGGGGAACAGGGGGCTGTACGAGCAGTACTTC. Its protein product is CASSGGNRGLYEQYF.

This clonotype was picked up a small number of times. This chain links TRBV5-1 with TRBJ1-1, with D tentatively TRBD1 (5 bases). V was trimmed by 3 bases and J by 6 bases, leaving 18 bases between them. This CDR3 has 15 amino acids. Germline CDR1 reads SGHRS; CDR2 reads YFSETQ. CDR3 nucleotide sequence: TGCGCCAGCAGCTCCGCGGTATCAGGGTGGGCTGAAGCTTTCTTT. Protein product: CASSSAVSGWAEAFF.

The genes are TRBV11-2 and TRBJ2-7, with 12 nucleotides matching TRBD1. Germline lookup yields CDR1 SGHAT and CDR2 FQNNGV. The CDR3 extends over 19 amino acids. After removal of 3 bases from V and 3 bases from J, the junction contained 15 bases not matched to a gene. CDR3 DNA: TGTGCCAGCAGCTTTGGAGCCGGGACAGGGGGCGCCGGGGGCTACGAGCAGTACTTC. Translated, it gives CASSFGAGTGGAGGYEQYF. Based on the CDR3 plus reference TRBV11-2 and TRBJ2-7, the full variable domain is EAGVAQSPRYKIIEKRQSVAFWCNPISGHATLYWYQQILGQGPKLLIQFQNNGVVDDSQLPKDRFSAERLKGVDSTLKIQPAKLEDSAVYLCASSFGAGTGGAGGYEQYFGPGTRLTVT.

The CDR3 nucleotides are TGCGCCAGCAGCTTGGCAGGCAGTTATTCACCCCTCCACTTT. This codes for CASSLAGSYSPLHF. This chain connects TRBV5-1 to TRBJ1-6; D unclear. V lost 0 bases and J 8 bases, leaving 9 bases between the germline ends. Germline V gives CDR1 SGHRS, CDR2 YFSETQ. The CDR3 length is 14 residues.

The chain carries TRBV11-2 and TRBJ1-3, with D tentatively TRBD1 (6 bases). Per the germline V gene, CDR1 is SGHAT and CDR2 is FQNNGV. Trimming left V 5 bases short and J 8 bases short, with 13 bases between. The CDR3 loop spans 13 amino acids. The CDR3 nucleotides are TGTGCCAGCAGCGCTTTCAGGGGAGACACCATATATTTT. Translation gives CASSAFRGDTIYF.

Here the CDR3 reads CASSPYGGSGANVLTF. CDR3 in DNA: TGTGCCAGCTCACCGTACGGCGGCTCTGGGGCCAACGTCCTGACTTTC. The chain links TRBV18 to TRBJ2-6; D not certain. In germline, CDR1 is KGHSH, CDR2 LQKENI. The CDR3 runs to 16 residues. V lost 3 bases, J lost 0 bases, and 9 bases lay in between. Combining the CDR3 with reference TRBV18 and TRBJ2-6 gives the whole variable domain NAGVMQNPRHLVRRRGQEARLRCSPMKGHSHVYWYRQLPEEGLKFMVYLQKENIIDESGMPKERFSAEFPKEGPSILRIQQVVRGDSAAYFCASSPYGGSGANVLTFGAGSRLTVL.

Note on this clonotype: Being one base from a much bigger clone, this may be a read error. The rearrangement joins TRBV9 to TRBJ1-1, with no clear D. The germline gives CDR1 SGDLS, CDR2 YYNGEE. The CDR3 contains 14 residues. The CDR3 region has the DNA TGTGCCGGCAGCGAGGCAGTCGGAGATACAGAAGCTTTCTTT. Translated, it gives CAGSEAVGDTEAFF.